The 19 T cell receptor beta chains below come from one sample, sequenced in a study of human T cells and chemical hapten exposure. Each CDR3 protein is one row after TCRdb ran MiXCR on the RACE reads. The repertoire holds around 380,000 distinct CDR3 sequences, with around 5% as singletons. The time point denotes: patch test 1, 2 weeks after DPC sensitization. Treatment described: therapeutic diphenylcyclopropenone sensitization with weekly scalp DPC. This sample comprised whole blood, obtained in connection with sensitization to the hapten diphenylcyclopropenone (DPC). The receptors were sampled from a woman aged 45-65 years with alopecia areata. Some clones in this sample may be carry-over from other donors' samples.

The chain uses TRBV12-3 or TRBV12-4 and TRBJ2-5; D call uncertain. The CDR3 length is 14 residues. Trimming took 5 bases from V and 1 from J, leaving 11 bases between them. CDR3 DNA: TGTGCCAGCAGTACTCGTAGCAGCCAAGAGACCCAGTACTTC. Translating it yields CASSTRSSQETQYF.

The table lists this clonotype with many counts. The chain combines TRBV6-1 with TRBJ2-5; unclear D gene. Germline CDR1 MNHNS, CDR2 SASEGT. V was cut by 0 bases and J by 7 bases, with 9 bases left in between. The CDR3 runs 13 residues. CDR3 protein: CASSEAGPGTQYF. The CDR3 DNA reads as TGTGCCAGCAGTGAAGCCGGCCCAGGGACCCAGTACTTC.

This clonotype was seen repeatedly, ten times or more. The chain is built from TRBV6-5 and TRBJ1-3, with D possibly TRBD1 on 6 matching bases. CDR1 MNHEY and CDR2 SVGAGI come from the germline V gene. Trimming pared 5 bases from V and 10 bases from J, leaving 18 bases between. This CDR3 contains 14 residues. The CDR3 DNA reads TGTGCCAGCAGTAGCTCCGGGGGCGCCGGGACCATATATTTT. It encodes CASSSSGGAGTIYF.

This clonotype was seen a handful of times. Written as DNA, the CDR3 is TGTGCCTGGAGTGTTCCCGGACGCCCCGCTTTCTTT. Encoded protein: CAWSVPGRPAFF. V and J are TRBV30 and TRBJ1-1; unclear D gene. The CDR3 is made up of 12 amino acids. V lost 0 bases and J lost 11, with 13 bases in between. Germline lookup yields CDR1 GTSNPN and CDR2 SVGIG (reference sequence).

The rearrangement joins TRBV6-5 to TRBJ2-7; TRBD1 might be the D (6 bases). The CDR3 totals 14 residues. CDR1 is MNHEY and CDR2 is SVGAGI in the germline V gene. Trimming took off 2 bases at V and 3 bases at J, with 11 bases between the two ends. The CDR3 protein is CASSYATGDYEQYF. CDR3 coding DNA: TGTGCCAGCAGTTACGCGACAGGAGACTACGAGCAGTACTTC.

This clonotype has a count of ten or more. The rearrangement uses TRBV5-1 and TRBJ2-2, with TRBD1 matching 8 bases. Germline V gene data show CDR1 as SGHRS and CDR2 as YFSETQ. The V and J ends lost 4 bases and 5 bases, in that order; junction bases with no gene match: 10. This CDR3 spans 16 amino acids. The chain's CDR3 is CASSRSRTGWTGELFF. DNA for the CDR3: TGCGCCAGCAGCCGGAGCAGGACAGGGTGGACCGGGGAGCTGTTTTTT.

This clonotype was counted many times. The chain carries TRBV6-5 and TRBJ2-3, with D unresolved. The CDR3 length is 14 residues. The germline V gene has CDR1 MNHEY and CDR2 SVGAGI. V was shortened by 5 bases and J by 1 base, with 10 bases between the two germline ends. The CDR3 DNA follows: TGTGCCAGCAGTAACTACGGTGGCACAGATACGCAGTATTTT. The encoded protein is CASSNYGGTDTQYF.

This clonotype was counted ten times or more. This chain links TRBV6-6 with TRBJ1-6, with D maybe TRBD1 (6 bases). CDR3 length: 17 residues. Germline CDR1 reads MNHNY; CDR2 reads SVGAGI (reference sequence). V shed 5 bases and J shed 7 bases, with 21 bases lying between them. The DNA for the CDR3 is TGTGCCAGCAGTGCATGGGACGGCGAAGGGGGGAATTCACCCCTCCACTTT. The encoded protein is CASSAWDGEGGNSPLHF.

This clonotype has a count of ten or more. This sequence joins TRBV27 and TRBJ1-1, with 11 nucleotides matching TRBD1. The length of the CDR3 is 15 residues. From germline, CDR1 is MNHEY and CDR2 SMNVEV (reference sequence). The V and J ends lost 2 bases and 4 bases, in that order; junction bases with no gene match: 3. DNA for the CDR3: TGTGCCAGCAGTTTAGCGGACAGGGGGCTCACTGAAGCTTTCTTT. The encoded protein is CASSLADRGLTEAFF.

This clonotype showed up just a few times. The chain carries TRBV6-2 or TRBV6-3 and TRBJ2-5; D is unresolved. With 5 bases removed from V and 0 bases from J, the gap between germline ends came to 13 bases. Germline V lookup: CDR1 MNHEY, CDR2 SVGEGT. The CDR3 runs to 15 residues. The DNA of the CDR3 is TGTGCCAGCAGTAAGGAACTCGCGTACCAAGAGACCCAGTACTTC. Translating gives CASSKELAYQETQYF.

This clonotype has at least ten counts. The V call is TRBV3-1, the J call TRBJ2-2; unclear D gene. V shed 4 bases and J shed 5 bases, with 8 bases lying between them. This CDR3 has 13 amino acids. Germline CDR1 LGHDT, CDR2 YNNKEL (reference sequence). This chain's CDR3 is CASSPFRTGELFF. DNA of the CDR3: TGTGCCAGCAGCCCATTCAGGACCGGGGAGCTGTTTTTT. Based on the CDR3 plus reference TRBV3-1 and TRBJ2-2, the full variable domain is DTAVSQTPKYLVTQMGNDKSIKCEQNLGHDTMYWYKQDSKKFLKIMFSYNNKELIINETVPNRFSPKSPDKAHLNLHINSLELGDSAVYFCASSPFRTGELFFGEGSRLTVL.

The table lists this clonotype with a few counts. V is TRBV20-1 and J is TRBJ2-2, with D perhaps matching TRBD1 or TRBD2 (6 bases each). Germline loops: CDR1 DFQATT, CDR2 SNEGSKA (reference sequence). V shed 1 base and J shed 5 bases, with 20 bases lying between them. This CDR3 has 17 amino acids. The CDR3 protein is CSARAPGAGRSTGELFF. The CDR3 DNA follows: TGCAGTGCTAGAGCGCCAGGGGCAGGGAGGAGTACCGGGGAGCTGTTTTTT.

Many counts were recorded for this clonotype. The chain links TRBV15 to TRBJ1-3; D might be TRBD1 (5 bases). This CDR3 has 16 residues. V was cut by 0 bases and J by 2 bases, with 11 bases left in between. Germline V CDR1 and CDR2: LNHNV, YYDKDF (reference sequence). CDR3 in DNA: TGTGCCACCAGCAGAGATGCCCCAGGGACTGGAAACACCATATATTTT. It codes for CATSRDAPGTGNTIYF.

This clonotype was recorded many times. CDR3 sequence reads: CASSPPLLRAGGTGETQYF. The CDR3 DNA follows: TGTGCCAGCAGCCCACCCCTTCTGCGAGCCGGCGGGACAGGGGAGACCCAGTACTTC. This chain joins TRBV6-1 and TRBJ2-5, with 9 positions matching TRBD1. The junction had 22 bases not matched to a gene; V was cut back by 6 bases and J by 5 bases. CDR1 and CDR2 (germline): MNHNS, SASEGT. The CDR3 is 19 residues long.

Ten or more counts support this clonotype. CDR3 protein: CASSSDRGVYTGELFF. In nucleotides, the CDR3 is TGTGCCAGCAGCTCCGACAGGGGAGTATACACCGGGGAGCTGTTTTTT. The chain is built from TRBV7-3 and TRBJ2-2; 8 bases line up with TRBD1. The length of the CDR3 is 16 residues. Germline CDR1 and CDR2: SGHTA and FQGTGA. With V trimmed by 4 bases and J by 3 bases, 7 bases remained unmatched.

This sequence joins TRBV7-2 and TRBJ1-5, with 8 bases matching TRBD1. The junction had 8 bases not matched to a gene; V was cut back by 4 bases and J by 0 bases. Germline-derived CDR1 and CDR2 are SGHTA and FQGNSA. CDR3 length: 17 residues. In DNA, the CDR3 is TGTGCCAGCAGCTCTCCCCCGGACAGGGTTAGCAATCAGCCCCAGCATTTT. Its translation: CASSSPPDRVSNQPQHF.

A word on this clonotype: Germline is not matched at one junction end, which may reflect a read error. The V call is TRBV7-6, the J call TRBJ1-5, with D tentatively TRBD1 (6 bases). Germline loops: CDR1 SGHVS, CDR2 FNYEAQ. The CDR3 consists of 13 residues. For the CDR3, the DNA is TGTGCCGGCAGCGAGGGAGGGGGTCAGCCCCAGCATTTT. Its translation is CAGSEGGGQPQHF.

This clonotype was seen at least ten times. The rearrangement links TRBV29-1 to TRBJ1-2, with a weak D call TRBD1 (5 bases). This CDR3 region has 15 residues. Germline loops: CDR1 SQVTM, CDR2 ANQGSEA. With 2 bases removed from V and 3 bases from J, the gap between germline ends came to 16 bases. The CDR3 region is CSVEIPQDKYYGYTF. CDR3 coding DNA: TGCAGCGTTGAAATTCCCCAGGACAAGTACTATGGCTACACCTTC.

This clonotype was observed at least ten times. The rearrangement links TRBV10-1 to TRBJ2-3; TRBD2 is a possible D gene (7 bases). Per germline, CDR1 WNHNN and CDR2 SYGVQD (reference sequence). The CDR3 loop spans 14 amino acids. V shed 6 bases and J shed 11 bases, with 21 bases lying between them. This CDR3 is CASSATGTTQMQYF. The DNA of the CDR3 is TGCGCCAGCAGCGCTACAGGGACTACCCAAATGCAGTATTTT.